This is a list of T cell receptor beta chains from one sample in a study of PD-L1 blockade in urothelial cancer. The method was immunoSEQ multiplex PCR; TCRdb's version includes in-frame clones alone and lacks a portion of them. Seen here are 75,000 to 95,000 clones, 85% to 95% observed once, and the top ten hold around 10%. Sample: PBMCs, taken around atezolizumab (anti-PD-L1) treatment. The receptors originated from a man in his sixties with urothelial cancer. The CDR3 runs from the conserved cysteine through the conserved F or W.

TRBV4-3	TRBJ1-2	CASSLRTVNYGYTF
TRBV2	TRBJ2-3	CASSEGQGRSRSSTDTQYF
TRBV5-5	TRBJ2-5	CASSGGGDSIVAQYF
TRBV7-2	TRBJ2-7	CASSLGGRFSYEQYF
TRBV29-1	TRBJ2-7	CSVGQGIYEQYF
TRBV5-4	TRBJ2-7	CASSLSGGPYEQYF
TRBV27	TRBJ2-2	CASSETRNTGELFF
TRBV5-8	TRBJ2-7	CASSDAGTGAYEQYF
TRBV7-3	TRBJ2-3	CASSLTLAGVQYF
TRBV5-4	TRBJ2-1	CASSQTGTAQYNEQFF
TRBV5-1	TRBJ1-4	CASSLSGQRNEKLFF